This TCR beta chain was recorded in a study of T cell changes during pregnancy in multiple sclerosis. Only in-frame clones appear in the TCRdb table, and some are missing; sequencing was by immunoSEQ multiplex PCR. The table includes about 40,000 clones, around 93% detected once. CDR1 and CDR2 (germline): MNHEY, SMNVEV (reference sequence). The CDR3 length is 13 residues. With 6 bases removed from V and 1 base from J, the gap between germline ends came to 9 bases. The sample was CD4+ T cells from peripheral blood mononuclear cells, taken before pregnancy. J is TRBJ1-1 and V is TRBV27; possible D gene TRBD1, 6 bases. The receptor's source is a female donor with multiple sclerosis, enrolled in a pregnancy study. CDR3 in amino acids: CASRPTGNTEAFF. Here the CDR3 DNA reads TGTGCCAGCAGACCGACAGGGAACACTGAAGCTTTCTTT.